A selection of T cell receptor beta chains follows, all from one sample in a study of cytomegalovirus exposure and HLA in healthy donors. Generated by immunoSEQ multiplex PCR, the TCRdb table keeps only in-frame clones and is missing some. The table includes 100,000 to 120,000 clones, around 85% detected once. The sequenced sample consisted of PBMCs. These receptors all stem from a man younger than 40 in good health and CMV-seropositive. The CDR3 runs from the conserved cysteine through the conserved F or W. Each record gives: CDR3 DNA, CDR3 protein, D gene, clone size, J gene, V gene. The D gene is left open where the match is weak. A row's size may be missing; if present it is once, few, many or a size class.

TGTGCCAGCTCCAAGGGCAGTCCGTTTGGGAGTAATTCACCCCTCCACTTT,CASSKGSPFGSNSPLHF,.,.,TRBJ1-6,TRBV13
TGTGCCAGCAGCTTTTCGGCGGGGGGGCGTGGAGATACGCAGTATTTT,CASSFSAGGRGDTQYF,TRBD2,.,TRBJ2-3,TRBV11-3
TGTGCCAGTAGTAGTGGACAGGGATCGTACGAGCAGTACTTC,CASSSGQGSYEQYF,TRBD1,.,TRBJ2-7,TRBV19
TGTGCCAGCAGCCTCTACAGGACGGTGAACACCGGGGAGCTGTTTTTT,CASSLYRTVNTGELFF,.,.,TRBJ2-2,TRBV6-6
TGTGCCAGCAGCGCGGACAGGGGGCTGGTCGAGCAGTACTTC,CASSADRGLVEQYF,TRBD1,.,TRBJ2-7,TRBV9
TGTGCCAGCAGTGAATACAGGGGGGAAAAACTGTTTTTT,CASSEYRGEKLFF,TRBD1,.,TRBJ1-4,TRBV6-1
TGTGCCACCAGCAGAGAGTCAGTCGGGATTCTATCCTACAATGAGCAGTTCTTC,CATSRESVGILSYNEQFF,.,.,TRBJ2-1,TRBV15
TGTGCCAGCTCGGGAGGGGAGGGTAATGAAAAACTGTTTTTT,CASSGGEGNEKLFF,.,.,TRBJ1-4,TRBV2
TGTGCCAGTAGTCGAAAGGGGGAGGGGAGCACCTACGAGCAGTACTTC,CASSRKGEGSTYEQYF,.,.,TRBJ2-7,TRBV19
TGTGCCTGGAGTGACGGACAGGGAGAGACCCAGTACTTC,CAWSDGQGETQYF,TRBD1,.,TRBJ2-5,TRBV30
TGTGCCAGCAGTGACCTGTACGAGCAGTACTTC,CASSDLYEQYF,.,.,TRBJ2-7,TRBV6-1
TGCGCCAGCAGTCAAGATAACGGCAGGGGAAATGAAAAACTGTTTTTT,CASSQDNGRGNEKLFF,.,few,TRBJ1-4,TRBV23-1
TGCAGCGTTCTGGACAGGGGTGGCTACACCTTC,CSVLDRGGYTF,TRBD1,once,TRBJ1-2,TRBV29-1
TGTGCCAGCAGCCTCGCAGGGGGCTTTGACTATGGCTACACCTTC,CASSLAGGFDYGYTF,TRBD1,few,TRBJ1-2,TRBV7-2
TGTGCCAGTAGTAAAGGGGATTTCCTACTCACAGATACGCAGTATTTT,CASSKGDFLLTDTQYF,.,.,TRBJ2-3,TRBV19
TGTGCCTGGAGTACGGGAGTTCACACTGAAGCTTTCTTT,CAWSTGVHTEAFF,.,.,TRBJ1-1,TRBV30
TGCGCCAGCAGCCCACGCGGGGGGGCGACAGATACGCAGTATTTT,CASSPRGGATDTQYF,TRBD2,.,TRBJ2-3,TRBV4-1
TGTGTCAGAAGCTTTTCTAGCTCCTACGAGCAGTACTTC,CVRSFSSSYEQYF,.,few,TRBJ2-7,TRBV7-5
TGCGCCAGCAGCCCGGACAGGGCAAACACTGAAGCTTTCTTT,CASSPDRANTEAFF,TRBD1,.,TRBJ1-1,TRBV5-1
TGCGCCAGCAGCCAAGAATTTTTGGCGGGCAATCAGCCCCAGCATTTT,CASSQEFLAGNQPQHF,.,.,TRBJ1-5,TRBV4-1
TGTGCCAGCAGCCAATCCCGGGACAGGGCTTCCGAAGCTTTCTTT,CASSQSRDRASEAFF,TRBD1,.,TRBJ1-1,TRBV7-8
TGTGCCAGCAGTTACTCAGACAGGGCGAGTTTTAATGAGCAGTTCTTC,CASSYSDRASFNEQFF,TRBD1,.,TRBJ2-1,TRBV6-5
TGTGCCAGCAGTGAATCGCAGGGGAAGGTGACGAGGGCCGGGGAGCTGTTTTTT,CASSESQGKVTRAGELFF,.,once,TRBJ2-2,TRBV25-1
TGTGCCAGCAGCTTACAGGGGTTCGGCCTCAATGAGCAGTTCTTC,CASSLQGFGLNEQFF,.,once,TRBJ2-1,TRBV13
TGTGCCATCAGTGAGGGAGATGAGCGTGGCTACACCTTC,CAISEGDERGYTF,.,few,TRBJ1-2,TRBV10-3
TGTGCCAGCAGTTACTGGACGGACTCTAACTATGGCTACACCTTC,CASSYWTDSNYGYTF,.,.,TRBJ1-2,TRBV6-5
TGTGCCTGGAGTGTTAAGCTTCCGGGGAGGAGCTACGAGCAGTACTTC,CAWSVKLPGRSYEQYF,.,.,TRBJ2-7,TRBV30
TGTGCCAGCAGCTTGTTTGTATTAGCTAACTATGGCTACACCTTC,CASSLFVLANYGYTF,.,.,TRBJ1-2,TRBV5-6